Below, 25 T cell receptor beta chains from the same sample are listed, as sequenced in a study of T-cell reconstitution after alpha-beta-depleted transplantation in children. Unique molecular identifiers were incorporated into the prepared TCRbeta library. TCRdb re-derived calls from the PCR reads in MiXCR, one entry per CDR3 protein. The table lists about 400,000 distinct CDR3 sequences, about 14% of them singletons. The source was PBMCs, collected from the stem cell graft. These receptors all stem from a human donor who donated a stem cell graft to a child with Fanconi anemia.

This clonotype was recorded at least ten times. This sequence joins TRBV3-1 and TRBJ1-1; D gene uncertain. V lost 1 base and J lost 1, with 4 bases in between. The germline CDR1 and CDR2 sequences are LGHDT and YNNKEL (reference sequence). The CDR3 totals 13 residues. CDR3 sequence: CASSQGRNTEAFF. The CDR3 DNA reads TGTGCCAGCAGCCAAGGCCGGAACACTGAAGCTTTCTTT.

This clonotype showed up just a few times. J is TRBJ2-2 and V is TRBV3-1; TRBD2 matches at 11 bases. Per the germline V gene, CDR1 is LGHDT and CDR2 is YNNKEL (reference sequence). The CDR3 totals 15 residues. After removal of 4 bases from V and 6 bases from J, the junction contained 4 bases not matched to a gene. The DNA of the CDR3 is TGTGCCAGCAGCCCACGACTAGCGGGGCCCGGGGAGCTGTTTTTT. Translating gives CASSPRLAGPGELFF. Based on the CDR3 plus reference TRBV3-1 and TRBJ2-2, the full variable domain is DTAVSQTPKYLVTQMGNDKSIKCEQNLGHDTMYWYKQDSKKFLKIMFSYNNKELIINETVPNRFSPKSPDKAHLNLHINSLELGDSAVYFCASSPRLAGPGELFFGEGSRLTVL.

The gene calls are TRBV27 and TRBJ1-1; D possibly corresponds to TRBD1 (6 bases). The CDR3 consists of 14 residues. The V gene's germline CDR1 is MNHEY and CDR2 SMNVEV (reference sequence). Between the trimmed V and J ends, which lost 7 bases and 4 bases, there was a span of 16 bases. The CDR3 reads CASTGWGARTEAFF. The CDR3 nucleotides read TGTGCCAGCACCGGATGGGGGGCTCGCACTGAAGCTTTCTTT.

This clonotype was counted only a few times. V gene TRBV30 combines with J gene TRBJ1-5; tentative D call: TRBD1 (5 bases). In germline, CDR1 is GTSNPN, CDR2 SVGIG (reference sequence). The CDR3 consists of 13 residues. The V and J ends lost 3 bases and 6 bases respectively, with 12 bases between them. This chain's CDR3 is CAWSVRDRQPQHF. DNA for the CDR3: TGTGCCTGGAGCGTCAGGGACCGTCAGCCCCAGCATTTT.

This clonotype showed up just a few times. This chain uses TRBV2 with TRBJ1-6; no clear D gene. The V and J ends lost 4 bases and 9 bases respectively, with 10 bases between them. CDR3 length: 13 residues. Germline V gene data show CDR1 as SNHLY and CDR2 as FYNNEI. CDR3 in DNA: TGTGCCAGCAGTGTAGACCAAGGTTCACCCCTCCACTTT. Translated, it gives CASSVDQGSPLHF. Based on the CDR3 plus reference TRBV2 and TRBJ1-6, the full variable domain is EPEVTQTPSHQVTQMGQEVILRCVPISNHLYFYWYRQILGQKVEFLVSFYNNEISEKSEIFDDQFSVERPDGSNFTLKIRSTKLEDSAMYFCASSVDQGSPLHFGNGTRLTVT.

In its sample, this clonotype was seen a few times. The chain links TRBV5-1 to TRBJ2-1; D gene ambiguous. Looked up from germline, CDR1 is SGHRS and CDR2 is YFSETQ. The CDR3 is made up of 16 amino acids. Between the trimmed V and J ends, which lost 4 bases and 0 bases, there was a span of 14 bases. The CDR3 region has the DNA TGCGCCAGCAGCCCAAATTCAGAGAGCTCCTACAATGAGCAGTTCTTC. This translates into CASSPNSESSYNEQFF. The variable domain in full, completed from reference TRBV5-1 and TRBJ2-1, reads KAGVTQTPRYLIKTRGQQVTLSCSPISGHRSVSWYQQTPGQGLQFLFEYFSETQRNKGNFPGRFSGRQFSNSRSEMNVSTLELGDSALYLCASSPNSESSYNEQFFGPGTRLTVL.

This clonotype appeared a few times. The chain combines TRBV5-1 with TRBJ2-2; D is unresolved. The CDR3 length is 15 residues. The germline V gene has CDR1 SGHRS and CDR2 YFSETQ. Between the trimmed V and J ends, which lost 3 bases and 0 bases, there was a span of 9 bases. CDR3 protein: CASSYQRSNTGELFF. CDR3 nucleotide sequence: TGCGCCAGCAGCTACCAGAGATCGAACACCGGGGAGCTGTTTTTT.

The J gene is TRBJ2-1, the V gene TRBV19; 7 bases line up with TRBD1. The CDR3 is 16 amino acids. The germline gives CDR1 LNHDA, CDR2 SQIVND (reference sequence). Trimming took 3 bases from V and 0 from J; bases not matched to a gene: 5. CDR3 amino acids: CASSIDRDSSYNEQFF. In DNA, the CDR3 is TGTGCCAGTAGTATCGACCGGGACAGCTCCTACAATGAGCAGTTCTTC.

This clonotype was seen more than once but under ten times. V gene TRBV30 combines with J gene TRBJ2-3; no clear D. The V gene's germline CDR1 is GTSNPN and CDR2 SVGIG (reference sequence). The V and J ends lost 5 bases and 1 base respectively, with 10 bases between them. The CDR3 runs to 13 residues. In nucleotides, the CDR3 is TGTGCCTGGGTAAGGCCGGGCACAGATACGCAGTATTTT. This encodes CAWVRPGTDTQYF.

This clonotype was seen only a few times. This rearrangement joins TRBV20-1 to TRBJ1-3, with unresolved D. The CDR3 spans 13 residues. Germline V gives CDR1 DFQATT, CDR2 SNEGSKA (reference sequence). Trimming shortened V by 3 bases and J by 0 bases, and 6 bases separated the two germline ends. As DNA, the CDR3 is TGCAGTGCTAGGGCGGACTCTGGAAACACCATATATTTT. Translation gives CSARADSGNTIYF.

This clonotype occurred many times. The chain links TRBV5-6 to TRBJ2-1; 7 nucleotides match TRBD2. Germline values: CDR1 SGHDT, CDR2 YYEEEE. CDR3 length: 17 residues. Trimming cost V 5 bases and J 2 bases; bases outside gene matches: 13. In DNA, the CDR3 is TGTGCCAGCAGTCTCAAAACCGGGGGGAGAACCTACAATGAGCAGTTCTTC. As protein: CASSLKTGGRTYNEQFF.

This chain links TRBV30 with TRBJ2-1; the D gene could be TRBD1 or TRBD2 (5 bases each). Germline V gives CDR1 GTSNPN, CDR2 SVGIG (reference sequence). The CDR3 is 13 amino acids. V lost 0 bases and J 3 bases, leaving 6 bases between the germline ends. CDR3 in amino acids: CAWSVGVYNEQFF. The CDR3 DNA reads as TGTGCCTGGAGTGTGGGGGTCTACAATGAGCAGTTCTTC.

There are a few counts of this clonotype. V gene TRBV9 combines with J gene TRBJ2-1, with no clear D. V lost 1 base to trimming and J lost 5 bases, with 13 bases between them. Germline assignment: CDR1 SGDLS and CDR2 YYNGEE. The CDR3 is 15 amino acids. CDR3 nucleotide sequence: TGTGCCAGCAGCGTAAGTTCGGGTTTGCACAATGAGCAGTTCTTC. It encodes CASSVSSGLHNEQFF.

At least ten counts were recorded for this clonotype. The chain recombines TRBV5-1 with TRBJ2-2; 7 nucleotides line up with TRBD2. The CDR3 is 16 residues long. The J segment lost 3 bases and the V segment lost 6 bases, leaving 11 bases of the junction unmatched. CDR1 is SGHRS and CDR2 is YFSETQ in the germline V gene. CDR3 region: CASKPGGEGYTGELFF. In nucleotides, the CDR3 is TGCGCCAGCAAGCCCGGCGGGGAGGGTTACACCGGGGAGCTGTTTTTT.

This clonotype has at least ten counts. The J gene is TRBJ2-7, the V gene TRBV20-1; 12 bases match TRBD1. V trimming: 6 bases; J trimming: 2 bases; junction bases outside the gene matches: 11. The CDR3 totals 16 residues. Germline loops: CDR1 DFQATT, CDR2 SNEGSKA (reference sequence). CDR3 loop: CSAALGTGGQTYEQYF. The CDR3 DNA reads TGCAGTGCCGCGTTAGGGACAGGGGGCCAGACCTACGAGCAGTACTTC.

V usage is TRBV7-8 and J usage is TRBJ1-3; unclear D gene. With 3 bases removed from V and 0 bases from J, the gap between germline ends came to 9 bases. The germline V gene has CDR1 SGHVS and CDR2 FQNEAQ. The CDR3 runs 15 residues. In DNA form, the CDR3 reads TGTGCCAGCAGCTTTGACGTCACCTCTGGAAACACCATATATTTT. Protein: CASSFDVTSGNTIYF.

This clonotype appeared many times. V is TRBV6-2 or TRBV6-3 and J is TRBJ2-1; 8 nucleotides match TRBD2. J lost 7 bases, V lost 6 bases, and 5 bases had no gene match. Per germline, CDR1 MNHEY and CDR2 SVGEGT. There are 13 residues in the CDR3. CDR3 protein: CASSPGRGNEQFF. The DNA for the CDR3 is TGTGCCAGCAGCCCCGGGAGGGGTAATGAGCAGTTCTTC.

The chain has TRBV29-1 and TRBJ2-6; D perhaps matches TRBD2 (6 bases). Germline CDR1 reads SQVTM; CDR2 reads ANQGSEA. V dropped 6 bases and J dropped 0 bases, with 9 bases sitting between them. This CDR3 is 14 amino acids long. The CDR3 sequence is CSVAGSSGANVLTF. The CDR3 DNA follows: TGCAGCGTAGCCGGGAGCTCTGGGGCCAACGTCCTGACTTTC.

The table lists this clonotype with a few counts. The chain has TRBV20-1 and TRBJ2-1; 9 bases agree with TRBD1. The CDR3 totals 17 residues. Germline CDR1 and CDR2: DFQATT and SNEGSKA (reference sequence). J was trimmed by 6 bases and V by 5 bases; bases with no gene match: 17. CDR3 amino acids: CSAFIPPGQGWLNEQFF. Here the CDR3 DNA reads TGCAGTGCTTTTATTCCACCGGGACAGGGTTGGCTCAATGAGCAGTTCTTC.

This clonotype was recorded at least ten times. This rearrangement joins TRBV27 to TRBJ1-1; tentatively, D is TRBD1 (6 bases). Deletions cut 6 bases from V and 4 bases from J, with 18 bases between. Germline-derived CDR1 and CDR2 are MNHEY and SMNVEV (reference sequence). This CDR3 is 15 amino acids long. The CDR3 here is CASSPTGSGGTEAFF. CDR3 nucleotides: TGTGCCAGCAGCCCCACAGGGTCAGGCGGCACTGAAGCTTTCTTT.

The rearrangement uses TRBV3-1 and TRBJ2-5; the D gene is possibly TRBD2 (5 bases). The CDR3 runs 13 residues. Per the germline V gene, CDR1 is LGHDT and CDR2 is YNNKEL (reference sequence). Trimming stripped 8 bases from V and 4 bases from J, with 14 bases between. CDR3 in DNA: TGTGCCAGCGTTAACACTGAGGGAGAGACCCAGTACTTC. Amino acid sequence: CASVNTEGETQYF.

The table lists this clonotype with many counts. The CDR3 DNA sequence: TGTGCCAGCAAAGAGGCCGTCACCGGGGAGCTGTTTTTT. Encoded protein: CASKEAVTGELFF. V and J are TRBV27 and TRBJ2-2, with D unclear. V dropped 7 bases and J dropped 4 bases, with 10 bases sitting between them. The CDR3 is made up of 13 amino acids. The germline CDR1 and CDR2 sequences are MNHEY and SMNVEV (reference sequence).

At least ten counts were recorded for this clonotype. The J gene is TRBJ2-1, the V gene TRBV7-2; the D is unclear. This CDR3 has 12 amino acids. Trimming stripped 4 bases from V and 7 bases from J, with 8 bases between. Germline V lookup: CDR1 SGHTA, CDR2 FQGNSA. This chain's CDR3 is CASSSEENEQFF. The DNA of the CDR3 is TGTGCCAGCAGCTCTGAGGAAAATGAGCAGTTCTTC.

Of note for this clonotype: Since the CDR3 does not end with the conserved phenylalanine or tryptophan, this likely comes from a read error. The rearrangement uses TRBV28 and TRBJ2-1; 7 nucleotides agree with TRBD1. The V gene's germline CDR1 is MDHEN and CDR2 SYDVKM. The J segment lost 5 bases and the V segment lost 3 bases, leaving 4 bases of the junction unmatched. This CDR3 contains 14 residues. The DNA for the CDR3 is TGTGCCAGCAGTTTCCTAGACAGGGACAATGAGCAGTTCATC. It translates to CASSFLDRDNEQFI.

This clonotype has just a few counts. This chain joins TRBV11-2 and TRBJ2-5; tentative D call: TRBD2 (6 bases). Germline lookup yields CDR1 SGHAT and CDR2 FQNNGV. V lost 2 bases and J lost 0, with 10 bases in between. The CDR3 totals 15 residues. CDR3 sequence reads: CASSLRRDYQETQYF. Written as DNA, the CDR3 is TGTGCCAGCAGCTTACGAAGGGACTACCAAGAGACCCAGTACTTC. Together with reference TRBV11-2 and TRBJ2-5, the CDR3 gives the full variable domain: EAGVAQSPRYKIIEKRQSVAFWCNPISGHATLYWYQQILGQGPKLLIQFQNNGVVDDSQLPKDRFSAERLKGVDSTLKIQPAKLEDSAVYLCASSLRRDYQETQYFGPGTRLLVL.